This TCR beta chain was sequenced for a study of lymphopenia after photon versus proton radiotherapy. Study conclusions and caveats: Under photons, naive T cells and diversity fell while effector/memory populations rose. Oligoclonal CD8+ Temra expansion after nadir drove photon patients' diversity drop.

In regard to this clone: What it binds is not known.

Assay used: immunoSEQ multiplex PCR; TCRdb lists only in-frame clones, some missing. The sample records some 20,000 clones, about four fifths being singletons. Germline loops: CDR1 SGHAT, CDR2 FQNNGV. CDR3 length: 18 residues. V gave up 1 base and J gave up 4 bases, with 19 bases separating them. The sequenced sample was peripheral blood, obtained from a patient treated with photon-based radiotherapy. The clonotype comes from a woman aged 50 to 60 with pancreatic cancer. The rearrangement links TRBV11-2 to TRBJ2-2; D is tentatively TRBD1 or TRBD2 (5 bases each). CDR3 sequence: CASSLAHRGRRSTGELFF. DNA of the CDR3: TGTGCCAGCAGCTTAGCCCACCGGGGCAGGAGGAGCACCGGGGAGCTGTTTTTT. Filled out from reference TRBV11-2 and TRBJ2-2, the complete variable domain reads EAGVAQSPRYKIIEKRQSVAFWCNPISGHATLYWYQQILGQGPKLLIQFQNNGVVDDSQLPKDRFSAERLKGVDSTLKIQPAKLEDSAVYLCASSLAHRGRRSTGELFFGEGSRLTVL.